This T cell receptor beta chain was identified in a study of shared clonotypes between healthy human individuals. Whole-study context: Each donor contributed plates that comprised three CD4 naive, three CD4 memory, two CD8 naive and one CD8 memory.

Naive CD8 cells comprised CD45RO-negative, CCR7-positively selected cells, excluding terminally differentiated effector memory CD45RA+ cells. Findings of the study overall: Among non-shared clonotypes, generation probabilities were lower than among those shared by all four donors.

About this clone itself: No antigen is known for it.

Profiled with immunoSEQ multiplex PCR; TCRdb holds only in-frame clones, not every one. This sample has over 2 million clones, with approximately 94% found just once. CDR1 is SGDLS and CDR2 is YYNGEE in the germline V gene. This CDR3 contains 15 residues. Trimming at V came to 4 bases and at J to 3 bases, leaving 7 bases not matched to a gene. This clonotype was obtained from a man aged 18 to 29 in good health. Sequenced sample: naive CD8+ T cells sorted from blood. The V gene is TRBV9, the J gene TRBJ2-3; 8 nucleotides align to TRBD2. The CDR3 DNA sequence: TGTGCCAGCAGCCCCAGCGGGAGTGTTACAGATACGCAGTATTTT. It encodes CASSPSGSVTDTQYF.